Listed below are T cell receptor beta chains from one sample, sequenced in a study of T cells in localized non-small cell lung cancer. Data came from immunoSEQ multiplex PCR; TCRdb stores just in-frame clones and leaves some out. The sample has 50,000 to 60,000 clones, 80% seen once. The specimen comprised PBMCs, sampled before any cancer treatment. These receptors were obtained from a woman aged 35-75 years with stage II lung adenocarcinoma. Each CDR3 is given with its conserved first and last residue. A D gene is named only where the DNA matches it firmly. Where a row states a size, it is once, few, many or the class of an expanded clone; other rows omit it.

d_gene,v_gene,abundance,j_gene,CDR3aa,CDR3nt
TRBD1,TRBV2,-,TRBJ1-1,CASRSTGGRRGTEAFF,TGTGCCAGCAGATCTACAGGGGGCCGACGTGGGACTGAAGCTTTCTTT
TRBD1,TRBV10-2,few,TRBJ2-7,CASGTGHEQYF,TGCGCCAGCGGGACAGGGCACGAGCAGTACTTC
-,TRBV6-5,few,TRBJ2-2,CASSWTGTNTGELFF,TGTGCCAGCAGTTGGACCGGGACTAACACCGGGGAGCTGTTTTTT
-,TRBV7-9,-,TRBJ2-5,CASSLVDWYQETQYF,TGTGCCAGCAGCTTAGTGGACTGGTACCAAGAGACCCAGTACTTC
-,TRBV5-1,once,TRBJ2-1,CASRPPGHDYNEQFF,TGCGCCAGCAGGCCCCCGGGACACGACTACAATGAGCAGTTCTTC
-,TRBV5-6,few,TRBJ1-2,CASSFQGNYGYTF,TGTGCCAGCAGCTTTCAGGGGAACTATGGCTACACCTTC
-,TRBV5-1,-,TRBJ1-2,CASSTGTEGAYGYTF,TGCGCCAGCAGCACAGGGACGGAGGGAGCCTATGGCTACACCTTC
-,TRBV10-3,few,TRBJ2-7,CAISESPGTRDYEQYF,TGTGCCATCAGTGAGTCCCCAGGCACCCGCGATTACGAGCAGTACTTC
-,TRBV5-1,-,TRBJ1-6,CASSPSGETNSPLHF,TGCGCCAGCAGCCCCTCGGGAGAAACGAATTCACCCCTCCACTTT
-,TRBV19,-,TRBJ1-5,CASSPPVDQPQHF,TGTGCCAGTAGTCCGCCTGTGGACCAGCCCCAGCATTTT
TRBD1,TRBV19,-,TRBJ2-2,CASSIGQGATGELFF,TGTGCCAGTAGTATAGGACAGGGGGCCACCGGGGAGCTGTTTTTT
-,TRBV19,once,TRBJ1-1,CASSTGRNTEAFF,TGTGCCTCCTCCACGGGTCGGAACACTGAAGCTTTCTTT
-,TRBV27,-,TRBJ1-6,CASSLRSTGEGSPLHF,TGTGCCAGCAGTTTAAGGTCTACCGGGGAAGGTTCACCCCTCCACTTT
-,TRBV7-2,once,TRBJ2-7,CASSLVRDKAYEQYF,TGTGCCAGCAGCTTAGTTCGGGACAAAGCCTACGAGCAGTACTTC
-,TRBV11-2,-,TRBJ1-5,CASSLGTASYQPQHF,TGTGCCAGCAGCTTAGGGACAGCAAGCTATCAGCCCCAGCATTTT
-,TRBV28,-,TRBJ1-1,CASSVPTGTRAFF,TGTGCCAGCAGTGTCCCGACAGGCACTAGGGCTTTCTTT
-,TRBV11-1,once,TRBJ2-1,CASSFGRQNNEQFF,TGTGCCAGCAGCTTTGGTCGGCAGAACAATGAGCAGTTCTTC
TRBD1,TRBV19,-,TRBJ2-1,CASSEDRGGEQFF,TGTGCCAGTAGTGAGGACAGGGGAGGTGAGCAGTTCTTC
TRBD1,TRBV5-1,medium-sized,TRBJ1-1,CASTGQGTIGTSEAFF,TGCGCCAGCACCGGACAGGGAACGATTGGGACTTCTGAAGCTTTCTTT
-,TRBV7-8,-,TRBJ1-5,CASSFGAQPQHF,TGTGCCAGCAGCTTCGGGGCTCAGCCCCAGCATTTT